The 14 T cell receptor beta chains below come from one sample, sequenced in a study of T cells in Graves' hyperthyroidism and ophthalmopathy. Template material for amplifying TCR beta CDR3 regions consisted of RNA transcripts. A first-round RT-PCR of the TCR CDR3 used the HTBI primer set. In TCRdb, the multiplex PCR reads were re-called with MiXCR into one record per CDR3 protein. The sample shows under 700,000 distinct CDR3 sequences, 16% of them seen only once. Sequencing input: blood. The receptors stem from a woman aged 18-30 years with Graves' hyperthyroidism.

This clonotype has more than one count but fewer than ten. CDR3 protein: CASSPRPDSGNTIYF. The CDR3 nucleotides read TGTGCCAGCTCACCACGGCCGGACTCTGGAAACACCATATATTTT. This chain connects TRBV18 to TRBJ1-3; no firm D call. Deletions cut 1 base from V and 0 bases from J, with 7 bases between. The CDR3 totals 15 residues. Per the germline V gene, CDR1 is KGHSH and CDR2 is LQKENI.

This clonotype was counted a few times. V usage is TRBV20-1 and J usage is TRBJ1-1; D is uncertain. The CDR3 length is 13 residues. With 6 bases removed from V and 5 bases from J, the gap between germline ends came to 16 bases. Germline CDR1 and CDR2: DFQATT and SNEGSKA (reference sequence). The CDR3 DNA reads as TGCAGTGCCGCGGACCAACCCGGGACTGAAGCTTTCTTT. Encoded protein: CSAADQPGTEAFF.

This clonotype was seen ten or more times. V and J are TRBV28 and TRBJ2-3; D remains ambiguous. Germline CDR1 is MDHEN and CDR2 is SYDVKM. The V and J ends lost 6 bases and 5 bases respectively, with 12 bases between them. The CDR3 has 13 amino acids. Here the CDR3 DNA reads TGTGCCAGCAGAAACTCGGACGGAGATACGCAGTATTTT. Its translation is CASRNSDGDTQYF. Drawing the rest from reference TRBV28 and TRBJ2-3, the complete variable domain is DVKVTQSSRYLVKRTGEKVFLECVQDMDHENMFWYRQDPGLGLRLIYFSYDVKMKEKGDIPEGYSVSREKKERFSLILESASTNQTSMYLCASRNSDGDTQYFGPGTRLTVL.

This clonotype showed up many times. DNA of the CDR3: TGCAGTGCTAGAGATCCCTTAGCGGGAGACTCCTACGAGCAGTACTTC. Encoded protein: CSARDPLAGDSYEQYF. V is TRBV20-1 and J is TRBJ2-7, with 9 bases lining up with TRBD2. The trim removed 0 bases at V and 0 bases at J, leaving 6 bases unmatched. CDR1 DFQATT and CDR2 SNEGSKA come from the germline V gene (reference sequence). The CDR3 extends over 16 amino acids.

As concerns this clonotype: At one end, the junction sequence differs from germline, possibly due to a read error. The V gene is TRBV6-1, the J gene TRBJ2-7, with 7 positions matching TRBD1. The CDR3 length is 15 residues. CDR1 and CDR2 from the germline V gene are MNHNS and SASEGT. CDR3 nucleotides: TGTGCCACCAGTGGGGACAGAGGCCCCTCCTACGAGCAGTACTTC. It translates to CATSGDRGPSYEQYF.

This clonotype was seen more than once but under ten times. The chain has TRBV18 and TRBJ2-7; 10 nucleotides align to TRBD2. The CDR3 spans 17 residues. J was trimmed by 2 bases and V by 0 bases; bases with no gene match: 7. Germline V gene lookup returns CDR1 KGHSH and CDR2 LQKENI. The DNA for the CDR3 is TGTGCCAGCTCACCACCGGCTAGCGGGAGACGGCCCTACGAGCAGTACTTC. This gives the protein CASSPPASGRRPYEQYF.

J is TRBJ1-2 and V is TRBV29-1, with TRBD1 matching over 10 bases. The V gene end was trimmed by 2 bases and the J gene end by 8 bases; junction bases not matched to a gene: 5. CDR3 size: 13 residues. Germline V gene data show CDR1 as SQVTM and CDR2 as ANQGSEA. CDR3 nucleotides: TGCAGCGTTGAAAGGGGACAGGGGTTCGGCTACACCTTC. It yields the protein CSVERGQGFGYTF.

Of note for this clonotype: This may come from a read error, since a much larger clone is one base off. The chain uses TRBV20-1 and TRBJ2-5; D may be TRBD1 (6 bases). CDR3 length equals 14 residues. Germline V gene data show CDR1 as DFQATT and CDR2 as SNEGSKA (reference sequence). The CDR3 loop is CSARDSWGQDTQYF. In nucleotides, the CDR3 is TGCAGTGCTAGAGACAGTTGGGGGCAAGATACCCAGTACTTC.

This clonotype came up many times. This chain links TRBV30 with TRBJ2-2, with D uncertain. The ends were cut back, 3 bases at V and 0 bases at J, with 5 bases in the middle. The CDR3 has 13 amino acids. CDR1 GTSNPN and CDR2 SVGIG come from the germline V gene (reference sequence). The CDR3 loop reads CAWRSSNTGELFF. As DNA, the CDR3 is TGTGCCTGGAGAAGTTCGAACACCGGGGAGCTGTTTTTT.

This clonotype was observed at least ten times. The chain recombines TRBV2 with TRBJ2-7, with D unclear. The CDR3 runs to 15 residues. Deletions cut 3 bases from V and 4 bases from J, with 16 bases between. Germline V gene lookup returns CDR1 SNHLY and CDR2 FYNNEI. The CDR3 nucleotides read TGTGCCAGCAGTGATTCGGACGGTCCAGTGTACGAGCAGTACTTC. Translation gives CASSDSDGPVYEQYF.

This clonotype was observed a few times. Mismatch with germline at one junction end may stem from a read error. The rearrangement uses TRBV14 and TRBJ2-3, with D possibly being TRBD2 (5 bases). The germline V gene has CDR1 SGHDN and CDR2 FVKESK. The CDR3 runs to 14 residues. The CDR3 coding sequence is TGTGCCAGCAGCCAGCGGGCGCGCACAAATACGCAGTATTTT. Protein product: CASSQRARTNTQYF.

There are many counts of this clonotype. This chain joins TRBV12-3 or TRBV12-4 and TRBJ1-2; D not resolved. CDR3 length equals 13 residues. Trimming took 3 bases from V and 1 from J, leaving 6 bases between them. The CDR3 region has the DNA TGTGCCAGCAGTTTGTCGAGTAACTATGGCTACACCTTC. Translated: CASSLSSNYGYTF.

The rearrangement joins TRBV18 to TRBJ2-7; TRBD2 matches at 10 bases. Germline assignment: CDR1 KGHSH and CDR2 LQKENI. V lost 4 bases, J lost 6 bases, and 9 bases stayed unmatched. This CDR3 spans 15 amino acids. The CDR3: CASSQLPAGGPEQYF. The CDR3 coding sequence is TGTGCCAGCTCACAACTCCCAGCGGGGGGGCCCGAGCAGTACTTC.

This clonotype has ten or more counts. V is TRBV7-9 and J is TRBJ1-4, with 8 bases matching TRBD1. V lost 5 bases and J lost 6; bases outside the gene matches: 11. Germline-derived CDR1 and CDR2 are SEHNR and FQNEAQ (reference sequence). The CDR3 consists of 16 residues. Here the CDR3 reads CASSRLMAGGDEKLFF. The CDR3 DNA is TGTGCCAGCAGCCGACTAATGGCAGGGGGCGATGAAAAACTGTTTTTT.